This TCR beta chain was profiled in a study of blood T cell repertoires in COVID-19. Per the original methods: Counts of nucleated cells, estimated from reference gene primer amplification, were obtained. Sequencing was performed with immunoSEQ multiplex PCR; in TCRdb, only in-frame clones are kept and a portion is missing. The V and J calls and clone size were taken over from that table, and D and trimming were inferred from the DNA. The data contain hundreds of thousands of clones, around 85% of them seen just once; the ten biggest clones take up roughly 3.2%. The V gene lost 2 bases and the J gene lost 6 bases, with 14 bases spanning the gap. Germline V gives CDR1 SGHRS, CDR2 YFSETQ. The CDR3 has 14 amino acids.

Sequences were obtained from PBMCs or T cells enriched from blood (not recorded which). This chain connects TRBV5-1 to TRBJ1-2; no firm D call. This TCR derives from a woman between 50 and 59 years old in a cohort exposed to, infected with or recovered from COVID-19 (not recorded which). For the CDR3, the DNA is TGCGCCAGCAGCTTCACAGCCAGTGGTGATGGCTACACCTTC. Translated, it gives CASSFTASGDGYTF. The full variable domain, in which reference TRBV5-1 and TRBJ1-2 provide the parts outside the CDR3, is KAGVTQTPRYLIKTRGQQVTLSCSPISGHRSVSWYQQTPGQGLQFLFEYFSETQRNKGNFPGRFSGRQFSNSRSEMNVSTLELGDSALYLCASSFTASGDGYTFGSGTRLTVV.